This T cell receptor beta chain was sequenced during a study of T-cell reconstitution after alpha-beta-depleted transplantation in children. Unique molecular identifiers were built into the TCRbeta library. TCRdb reanalysed the PCR reads using MiXCR and keeps one entry per CDR3 protein. Among some 140,000 distinct CDR3 sequences listed, roughly 9.7% were seen once. This CDR3 comprises 18 residues. Germline lookup yields CDR1 DFQATT and CDR2 SNEGSKA (reference sequence). The V end lost 3 bases, the J end lost 7 bases, and 25 bases lay between the germline ends. This clonotype has a handful of counts. Antigen: not known. General study results and limits: Several hundred expanded graft clones reportedly gave rise to the alpha-beta T cells present about two months after transplant.

The chain couples TRBV20-1 to TRBJ1-6, with D maybe TRBD1 (5 bases). The source was PBMCs, mostly from graft donor cells, collected 180 days after TCRalphabeta/CD19-depleted stem cell transplant. The sequence came from a girl in the first two years of life who had a stem cell transplant for combined immunodeficiency, so the T cells may come from the graft donor. Written as DNA, the CDR3 is TGCAGTGCTAGGCCCCTCATGGAAGGGGCGCGGGAGAATTCACCCCTCCACTTT. Amino acid sequence: CSARPLMEGARENSPLHF.